This T cell receptor beta chain is from a study of Ad26.COV2.S vaccination and SARS-CoV-2 variants. Measured with immunoSEQ multiplex PCR; TCRdb has only the in-frame clones, and not every one. This sample has 300,000 to 400,000 clones, with roughly 84% found just once. Treatment described: some 19 received Ad26.COV2.S at low or high dose, single or two shots; 5 received placebo; per-sample allocation not given. Day 63 following the first vaccine or placebo injection was when the samples were taken. The CDR3 contains 15 residues. CDR1 MNHEY and CDR2 SVGAGI come from the germline V gene. The ends were cut back, 5 bases at V and 5 bases at J, with 19 bases in the middle.

The receptor was derived from a person between 18 and 65 years old who received the Ad26.COV2.S COVID-19 vaccine or a placebo. The chain is built from TRBV6-5 and TRBJ2-7, with a tentative D call TRBD1 (6 bases). Sequencing used peripheral blood, obtained in a trial of Ad26.COV2.S vaccine versus placebo. The CDR3 sequence is CASSKRDGRQDEQYF. CDR3 sequence (DNA): TGTGCCAGCAGTAAAAGGGACGGCCGACAGGACGAGCAGTACTTC.